This record concerns one TCR beta chain sequence. Which antigen it targets is not known. No much larger clonotype is one base removed from it; base qualities were not supplied. This sample stems from a study of blood T cell repertoires in COVID-19 (dated by TCRdb to about 2020). With regard to the full study: Collaborator samples came from the United States, Italy and Spain and covered acute and convalescent phases of COVID-19. A de-identified subject ID, COVID-19 status, age in years and sex were almost always included in the sample metadata. Subjects who had been exposed to COVID-19, were actively infected with it, or had recovered from it provided the deeply sampled blood TCRbeta repertoires that made up the dataset. The repertoires were made available in a free public database intended to serve as a resource for research on the immune response to SARS-CoV-2. Samples were obtained from the ongoing ImmuneRACE study (first 160 participants) and from about 1,300 subjects provided by 6 global collaborators. Where available, HLA class I and class II types were taken from metadata supplied by the sample provider and were not determined by assay-based typing. The prospective study material was composed of cDNA or gDNA derived from T cells, B-cell-depleted T cells, or PBMCs.

For CDR1 and CDR2, the germline V gene (reference sequence) lists MNHNY and SVGAGI. At the junction V is shortened by 6 bases and J by 4 bases, with 9 bases in between. Including the terminal cysteine and phenylalanine, the CDR3 comprises 13 residues. Only CDR3 DNA is held: 39 bases, read in frame from base 1. General study outcomes and caveats: How much clinical and demographic metadata was included differed by source and by participant, and the metadata was provided uncurated.

At one collaborating source in Seattle, patients were enrolled during active infection and were followed longitudinally through the course of disease. The collaborating institutions used their own protocols to collect whole blood in K2EDTA tubes. For TCRbeta analysis, collaborators shipped samples as frozen whole blood, isolated PBMCs, or DNA extracted from either of those sample types. The immunoSEQ Assay, a bias-controlled multiplex PCR, was used to amplify TCRbeta CDR3 regions from genomic DNA. As for how the authors treated the data: The number of nucleated cells in each sample was estimated by amplification of reference gene primers within the assay. Sequence reads were collapsed and filtered to measure the absolute abundance of every unique TCRbeta CDR3 rearrangement. For each sample, productive Simpson clonality was calculated as the square root of Simpson's diversity index over productive rearrangements. The table was pulled from immuneACCESS by TCRdb, which kept in-frame rearrangements only. Such tables lose some clones; where checked, under half of the loss comes from unresolved V genes, and the rest has no known cause. Clonal size and the V and J genes are those of that table, whereas D and trimming came from the DNA. The sample includes 150,000 to 200,000 clones, with around 87% observed a single time. 12% of the sample is held by the ten biggest clonotypes.

The chain is assembled from TRBV6-6 and TRBJ2-2; 5 matching bases give a weak D call of TRBD2. The TCR sequence derives from an older woman with COVID-19, enrolled during active disease. Sequenced material: peripheral blood. The CDR3 region has the sequence CASSTLATGELFF. At the DNA level, the sequence is TGTGCCAGCAGCACTCTAGCCACCGGGGAGCTGTTTTTT.